Included here is one TCR beta chain sequence, with context. The antigen is not known. This entry comes from a study of T cell responses to AZD1222 COVID-19 vaccine. CDR1 and CDR2 (germline): SGHTA, FQGNSA. V dropped 2 bases and J dropped 3; count of bases not matched to a gene: 7. The CDR3 is made up of 15 amino acids. TCRdb's table, derived via immunoSEQ multiplex PCR, lists solely in-frame clones and lacks some. The table records some 83,000 clones, more than 80% of them present only once. Study-level findings and limits: Targeting of unmutated variant regions was reportedly seen in nearly half of spike-specific TCRs.

The V call is TRBV7-2, the J call TRBJ2-7; 7 bases line up with TRBD1. The source was peripheral blood, collected on day 0 of AZD1222 vaccination. This receptor was taken from an adult in good health. The CDR3 coding sequence is TGTGCCAGCAGCTTAACGGGACAGCCTCGCTACGAGCAGTACTTC. Amino acids: CASSLTGQPRYEQYF.